The 29 T cell receptor beta chains below come from one sample, sequenced in a study of glioma-infiltrating T cells. Using RNA template, CDR3s of TCR alpha and beta were amplified with iRepertoire arm-PCR. TCRdb ran MiXCR on the multiplex PCR reads and lists one entry per CDR3 protein. The table includes roughly 190,000 distinct CDR3 sequences, over 25% detected once. The sample comprised glioma tissue, nonneoplastic brain tissue, or PBMCs (not recorded which). These receptor sequences come from a human donor with low-grade glioma or glioblastoma, undergoing nonglioma brain surgery, or in good health (not recorded which).

J is TRBJ2-2 and V is TRBV7-2; 9 bases are shared with TRBD2. J lost 7 bases, V lost 1 base, and 1 base had no gene match. From germline, CDR1 is SGHTA and CDR2 FQGNSA. The length of the CDR3 is 14 residues. CDR3: CASSLEAGGGELFF. CDR3 in DNA: TGTGCCAGCAGCTTAGAAGCGGGAGGCGGGGAGCTGTTTTTT.

As for this clonotype: A much more abundant neighbour one base away suggests this may be a read error. V and J are TRBV5-1 and TRBJ1-1; TRBD1 matches at 9 bases. The trim removed 6 bases at V and 0 bases at J, leaving 6 bases unmatched. The CDR3 is 15 residues long. CDR1 is SGHRS, CDR2 YFSETQ, per germline. CDR3 bases: TGCGCCAGCATGGGACAGGGCAGCATGAACACTGAAGCTTTCTTT. It translates to CASMGQGSMNTEAFF.

The chain has TRBV5-1 and TRBJ2-3; a possible D gene is TRBD1 (6 bases). CDR1 SGHRS and CDR2 YFSETQ come from the germline V gene. The CDR3 runs 14 residues. Trimming left V 3 bases short and J 1 base short, with 9 bases between. CDR3 nucleotides: TGCGCCAGCAGCTCAAGACAGGGCACAGATACGCAGTATTTT. Amino acid sequence: CASSSRQGTDTQYF.

This clonotype was seen repeatedly, ten times or more. The chain joins TRBV7-8 to TRBJ1-4, with 9 bases lining up with TRBD1. This CDR3 region has 16 residues. CDR1 is SGHVS, CDR2 FQNEAQ, per germline. The trim removed 3 bases at V and 5 bases at J, leaving 7 bases unmatched. In DNA form, the CDR3 reads TGTGCCAGCAGCTTTGCCGGCGGGACAGGGAATGAAAAACTGTTTTTT. Translation: CASSFAGGTGNEKLFF.

Concerning this clonotype: This clone may be a read error of a much larger clone one base away. The genes are TRBV7-2 and TRBJ2-5; TRBD1 matches at 7 bases. The length of the CDR3 is 13 residues. Germline V gene lookup returns CDR1 SGHTA and CDR2 FQGNSA. The CDR3, as DNA: TGTGCCAGCAGCTGGGGACAGCAAGAGACCCATTACTTC. It specifies CASSWGQQETHYF.

This clonotype was seen repeatedly, ten times or more. The chain employs TRBV7-2 and TRBJ2-1, with D maybe TRBD2 (5 bases). This CDR3 contains 13 residues. The V end lost 0 bases, the J end lost 13 bases, and 13 bases lay between the germline ends. CDR1 is SGHTA, CDR2 FQGNSA, per germline. CDR3 sequence reads: CASSLASGLEQFF. Written as DNA, the CDR3 is TGTGCCAGCAGCTTAGCTTCAGGACTGGAACAGTTCTTC.

This clonotype was detected a few times. This could be a read error, since a much larger clone is one nucleotide away. V gene TRBV6-2 or TRBV6-3 combines with J gene TRBJ2-3; D tentatively reads TRBD1 or TRBD2 (6 bases each). The germline CDR1 and CDR2 sequences are MNHEY and SVGEGT. The CDR3 has 13 residues. The V end was cut by 2 bases, the J end by 4 bases, with 7 bases between. The CDR3 DNA reads as TGTGCCAGCAGTTACGGGGGGCCAGATACGCAGTATTTT. This encodes CASSYGGPDTQYF.

Concerning this clonotype itself: The CDR3 does not end in the conserved phenylalanine or tryptophan, so this is likely a read error. The chain has TRBV20-1 and TRBJ2-7; 8 positions agree with TRBD2. CDR1 is DFQATT and CDR2 is SNEGSKA in the germline V gene (reference sequence). V lost 4 bases, J lost 5 bases, and 13 bases stayed unmatched. The length of the CDR3 is 15 residues. In nucleotides, the CDR3 is TGCAGTGCTACCGCCCTCGGCGGGAGGTGGAACGAGCAGTACTCC. Translated, it gives CSATALGGRWNEQYS.

There are many counts of this clonotype. The chain uses TRBV12-3 or TRBV12-4 and TRBJ2-5, with a weak D call TRBD1 (5 bases). The CDR3 covers 12 residues. V lost 3 bases, J lost 3 bases, and 5 bases lay in between. CDR3 loop: CASSLTEETQYF. CDR3 in DNA: TGTGCCAGCAGTTTGACAGAAGAGACCCAGTACTTC.

This clonotype occurred many times. J is TRBJ2-5 and V is TRBV12-3 or TRBV12-4; D is unclear. The CDR3 consists of 14 residues. Trimming cost V 1 base and J 5 bases, with 11 bases left between them. Here the CDR3 DNA reads TGTGCCAGCAGTTTAGTCCCGGGTGGGGAGACCCAGTACTTC. Translation: CASSLVPGGETQYF.

Only one count was recorded for this clonotype. This may be a read error, as it is one base from a much larger clone. This is likely a read error, given that the CDR3 carries no conserved phenylalanine or tryptophan at its end. V and J are TRBV7-2 and TRBJ1-2; unclear D gene. The V gene lost 1 base and the J gene lost 5 bases, with 5 bases spanning the gap. This CDR3 spans 12 amino acids. Germline V gene lookup returns CDR1 SGHTA and CDR2 FQGNSA. The CDR3 protein is CASSLGAYGYTL. CDR3 nucleotides: TGTGCCAGCAGCTTAGGGGCATATGGCTACACCTTA.

This clonotype came up many times. The chain couples TRBV20-1 to TRBJ2-7; possibly TRBD1 or TRBD2 for D (7 bases each). Per the germline V gene, CDR1 is DFQATT and CDR2 is SNEGSKA (reference sequence). V lost 5 bases and J 2 bases, leaving 25 bases between the germline ends. This CDR3 comprises 17 residues. The CDR3 nucleotides read TGCAGTGCTGGGGGGGGGGCCGACAGGGCAGTCCCCTACGAGCAGTACTTC. Its translation: CSAGGGADRAVPYEQYF.

This clonotype was seen repeatedly, ten times or more. The J gene is TRBJ2-7, the V gene TRBV7-9; 8 bases fit TRBD2. The CDR3 contains 17 residues. J gave up 4 bases and V 5 bases, and 16 bases lay outside the gene matches. CDR1 SEHNR and CDR2 FQNEAQ come from the germline V gene (reference sequence). The CDR3 protein is CASSKSGDGTRNYEQYF. Here the CDR3 DNA reads TGTGCCAGCAGCAAATCGGGGGACGGGACTAGAAATTACGAGCAGTACTTC.

This clonotype was recorded at least ten times. This sequence joins TRBV20-1 and TRBJ2-7, with unresolved D. This CDR3 has 12 residues. Germline V gene sequence: CDR1 DFQATT, CDR2 SNEGSKA (reference sequence). V was trimmed by 2 bases and J by 6 bases, leaving 11 bases between them. The CDR3 DNA reads as TGCAGTGCTAGAAGGACCTTCATCGAGCAGTACTTC. Translated: CSARRTFIEQYF.

J is TRBJ2-2 and V is TRBV11-3, with D tentatively TRBD2 (5 bases). Germline loops: CDR1 SGHNT, CDR2 YENEEA. The V end was cut by 3 bases, the J end by 4 bases, with 21 bases between. This CDR3 comprises 18 residues. The chain's CDR3 is CASSFDQGGSALTGELFF. CDR3 DNA: TGTGCCAGCAGCTTTGACCAAGGCGGGTCAGCCCTCACCGGGGAGCTGTTTTTT.

The J gene is TRBJ2-2, the V gene TRBV19; tentative D call: TRBD1 (6 bases). Germline values: CDR1 LNHDA, CDR2 SQIVND (reference sequence). The V gene lost 7 bases and the J gene lost 6 bases, with 15 bases spanning the gap. The CDR3 runs to 14 residues. This chain's CDR3 is CASILIDRPGELFF. The CDR3 DNA reads TGTGCCAGTATCCTAATAGACAGGCCCGGGGAGCTGTTTTTT. The whole variable domain, filled in from reference TRBV19 and TRBJ2-2, reads DGGITQSPKYLFRKEGQNVTLSCEQNLNHDAMYWYRQDPGQGLRLIYYSQIVNDFQKGDIAEGYSVSREKKESFPLTVTSAQKNPTAFYLCASILIDRPGELFFGEGSRLTVL.

About this clonotype itself: An end of the junction differs from the germline gene, which may be a read error. The chain uses TRBV7-7 and TRBJ2-2; weak D call: TRBD2 (5 bases). CDR3 size: 14 residues. Germline values: CDR1 SSHAT, CDR2 FNYEAQ (reference sequence). DNA for the CDR3: TGTGCTAGCAGCTTAGAAGTAGCGTCCGAGGAGCTGTTTTTT. It translates to CASSLEVASEELFF.

This clonotype was seen ten or more times. The CDR3: CASRGPGAGNTEAFF. DNA of the CDR3: TGTGCCAGCAGGGGACCAGGAGCAGGGAACACTGAAGCTTTCTTT. The chain couples TRBV6-2 or TRBV6-3 to TRBJ1-1, with a tentative D call TRBD1 (5 bases). The CDR3 covers 15 residues. Trimming removed 6 bases at V and 1 base at J, with 15 bases between. The germline gives CDR1 MNHEY, CDR2 SVGEGT.

Remarks on this clonotype: One base away lies a much larger clone, so this may be a sequencing read error. The chain couples TRBV4-1 to TRBJ2-3, with 12 bases matching TRBD2. The germline CDR1 and CDR2 sequences are MGHRA and YSYEKL. V trimming: 3 bases; J trimming: 5 bases; junction bases outside the gene matches: 12. The CDR3 runs 18 residues. DNA for the CDR3: TGCGCCAGCAGCCAGAGACAAGGACTAGCGGGAAGAGGAGATACGCAGTATTTT. Protein product: CASSQRQGLAGRGDTQYF.

This clonotype appeared many times. V is TRBV7-2 and J is TRBJ2-3; D may be TRBD2 (5 bases). Germline V lookup: CDR1 SGHTA, CDR2 FQGNSA. The CDR3 is made up of 15 amino acids. V was shortened by 0 bases and J by 5 bases, with 12 bases between the two germline ends. The CDR3 coding sequence is TGTGCCAGCAGCTTAGCCCTTTATGAGGGAGATACGCAGTATTTT. It translates to CASSLALYEGDTQYF.

This clonotype was counted many times. The genes are TRBV20-1 and TRBJ2-1; 11 bases map to TRBD2. This CDR3 has 16 amino acids. The germline V gene encodes CDR1 DFQATT and CDR2 SNEGSKA (reference sequence). The trim removed 0 bases at V and 9 bases at J, leaving 10 bases unmatched. CDR3 sequence (DNA): TGCAGTGCTAGAGATCGAACTAGCGGGAGCCGGGTTGAGCAGTTCTTC. Its protein product is CSARDRTSGSRVEQFF.

Comment on this clonotype: A much larger clone is a single base away; this may be a read error. The gene calls are TRBV3-1 and TRBJ2-7; D gene ambiguous. Trimming pared 0 bases from V and 4 bases from J, leaving 16 bases between. Germline V gene sequence: CDR1 LGHDT, CDR2 YNNKEL (reference sequence). The CDR3 totals 16 residues. CDR3 coding DNA: TGTGCCAGCAGCCAAGATCTGTTATCGAGTAGTTACGAGCAGTACTTC. Its protein is CASSQDLLSSSYEQYF.

This clonotype came up once. At one boundary the junction diverges from the germline segment, which might be a read error. The chain employs TRBV7-6 and TRBJ2-1; possibly TRBD2 for D (6 bases). Germline CDR1 is SGHVS and CDR2 is FNYEAQ. The CDR3 has 15 residues. The CDR3 spells CTSSKAWEENNEQFF. The CDR3 region has the DNA TGTACCAGCAGCAAGGCCTGGGAGGAAAACAATGAGCAGTTCTTC.

This clonotype was recorded many times. The chain employs TRBV27 and TRBJ2-7; D not certain. Per germline, CDR1 MNHEY and CDR2 SMNVEV (reference sequence). The CDR3 covers 16 residues. V dropped 0 bases and J dropped 0 bases, with 12 bases sitting between them. The CDR3 spells CASSLSMGMGSYEQYF. CDR3 nucleotides: TGTGCCAGCAGTTTATCGATGGGGATGGGCTCCTACGAGCAGTACTTC.

About this clonotype itself: At one end the junction does not follow the germline gene, possibly because of a read error. CDR3 region: CASSQVRGSRYERYF. CDR3 bases: TGCGCCAGCAGCCAAGTCCGCGGGAGTCGGTACGAGCGGTACTTC. V usage is TRBV4-3 and J usage is TRBJ2-7, with 7 bases identical to TRBD2. The CDR3 contains 15 residues. Germline V CDR1 and CDR2: LGHNA, YSLEER.

Comments on this clonotype: Germline is not matched at one junction end, which may reflect a read error. V is TRBV7-2 and J is TRBJ1-5; D call uncertain. Germline CDR1 is SGHTA and CDR2 is FQGNSA. This CDR3 is built from 12 residues. CDR3 coding DNA: TGTTCCAGCAGCTTAGTTCGGGAGCCCCAGCATTTT. It yields the protein CSSSLVREPQHF.

This clonotype was counted at least ten times. The V call is TRBV27, the J call TRBJ2-7; 9 bases match TRBD2. V trimming: 6 bases; J trimming: 6 bases; junction bases outside the gene matches: 12. From germline, CDR1 is MNHEY and CDR2 SMNVEV (reference sequence). The CDR3 sequence is 15 residues long. CDR3 protein: CASRLLAGGSSEQYF. CDR3 in DNA: TGTGCCAGCAGACTCCTGGCGGGAGGGTCCAGCGAGCAGTACTTC.

The chain employs TRBV29-1 and TRBJ2-7; D unclear. Per germline, CDR1 SQVTM and CDR2 ANQGSEA. The ends were cut back, 8 bases at V and 0 bases at J, with 8 bases in the middle. This CDR3 is built from 11 residues. The CDR3 DNA follows: TGCAGCTTCCGAACCTCCTACGAGCAGTACTTC. Protein sequence: CSFRTSYEQYF.

This clonotype was recorded only once. A read error may explain this, as a much larger clone is one base away. V is TRBV12-3 or TRBV12-4 and J is TRBJ2-5; 10 positions match TRBD1. This CDR3 region has 14 residues. The CDR3 DNA is TGTGTCAGCAGTGCGACAGGGGGCAGAGAGACCCAGTACTTC. The encoded protein is CVSSATGGRETQYF.